The entry that follows covers one T cell receptor beta chain sequence. The CDR3 runs to 15 residues. Trimming took off 0 bases at V and 7 bases at J, with 15 bases between the two ends. The germline CDR1 and CDR2 sequences are LGHDT and YNNKEL (reference sequence). The data were obtained in a study of control samples from healthy donors and cancer patients. Sequencing was performed with immunoSEQ multiplex PCR; in TCRdb, only in-frame clones are kept and a portion is missing. The table lists some 120,000 clones, around nine tenths of them singletons. The J gene is TRBJ1-2, the V gene TRBV3-1 (or the pseudogene TRBV3-2); D is perhaps TRBD1 (6 bases). The source of this sequence is a man aged 25 to 45 in good health. Sequenced material: blood. In nucleotides, the CDR3 is TGTGCCAGCAGCCAAGATCGAACAGGGAGAGGTGGCTACACCTTC. It is translated as CASSQDRTGRGGYTF.